The entry that follows covers one TCR beta chain sequence. The target antigen is unknown. The library was prepared for alpha chains; this beta chain is a stray read, so its frequency means little. This sample is part of a study of spatial heterogeneity in lung cancer. Study-level information: There were consistently more beta-chain sequences detected than alpha-chain sequences.

Time point in this sample: sample taken at primary tumor resection. Whole RNA came from tumor, nontumor lung or frozen PBMC and was sequenced without being sorted. Whole-study findings and limits: Alpha chain coverage of tumor T cells was estimated at around 7.7%, and beta chain coverage at 12% to 15%. The number of expanded tumor alpha and beta chains correlated with mutation number.

Unique molecular identifiers, one per molecule, were present on every TCR cDNA molecule. TCRdb itself ran the 5' RACE reads through MiXCR, one entry per CDR3 protein. The table lists roughly 19,000 distinct CDR3 sequences, 5% to 6% of them singletons. The clonotype originates from a female donor with early-stage non-small cell lung cancer. This material consisted of lung tumor tissue, taken at surgery.

This CDR3 reads CASSLRASGSTDTQYF. The CDR3 region has the DNA TGTGCCAGCAGTTTACGGGCTAGCGGGAGCACAGATACGCAGTATTTT. The chain is built from TRBV12-3 or TRBV12-4 and TRBJ2-3, with 8 bases that match TRBD2. The length of the CDR3 is 16 residues. The ends lost 2 bases at V and 0 bases at J; junction bases unmatched: 4.